This T cell receptor (beta chain) was sequenced in a study of blood T cell repertoires in COVID-19. At the level of the study: Collection of acute and convalescent COVID-19 samples took place in the United States, Italy and Spain.

V was pared by 8 bases and J by 10 bases, with 18 bases between. Germline CDR1 WSHSY, CDR2 SAAADI. This CDR3 is 13 amino acids long. Authors' methods: Cell counts per sample came from amplifying reference gene primers. Only in-frame clones appear in the TCRdb table, and some are missing; sequencing was by immunoSEQ multiplex PCR. V, J and clone size reflect that table, while D and trimming were determined from the DNA. The data show tens of thousands of clones, around 81% seen once. The chain links TRBV10-2 to TRBJ2-1; D possibly corresponds to TRBD2 (5 bases). The receptor's source is a man in his 70s with acute or convalescent COVID-19. The material sequenced was peripheral blood. CDR3 in DNA: TGCGCCAGCTCGAGGGTTGCACGTAGAGAGCAGTTCTTC. It is translated as CASSRVARREQFF.